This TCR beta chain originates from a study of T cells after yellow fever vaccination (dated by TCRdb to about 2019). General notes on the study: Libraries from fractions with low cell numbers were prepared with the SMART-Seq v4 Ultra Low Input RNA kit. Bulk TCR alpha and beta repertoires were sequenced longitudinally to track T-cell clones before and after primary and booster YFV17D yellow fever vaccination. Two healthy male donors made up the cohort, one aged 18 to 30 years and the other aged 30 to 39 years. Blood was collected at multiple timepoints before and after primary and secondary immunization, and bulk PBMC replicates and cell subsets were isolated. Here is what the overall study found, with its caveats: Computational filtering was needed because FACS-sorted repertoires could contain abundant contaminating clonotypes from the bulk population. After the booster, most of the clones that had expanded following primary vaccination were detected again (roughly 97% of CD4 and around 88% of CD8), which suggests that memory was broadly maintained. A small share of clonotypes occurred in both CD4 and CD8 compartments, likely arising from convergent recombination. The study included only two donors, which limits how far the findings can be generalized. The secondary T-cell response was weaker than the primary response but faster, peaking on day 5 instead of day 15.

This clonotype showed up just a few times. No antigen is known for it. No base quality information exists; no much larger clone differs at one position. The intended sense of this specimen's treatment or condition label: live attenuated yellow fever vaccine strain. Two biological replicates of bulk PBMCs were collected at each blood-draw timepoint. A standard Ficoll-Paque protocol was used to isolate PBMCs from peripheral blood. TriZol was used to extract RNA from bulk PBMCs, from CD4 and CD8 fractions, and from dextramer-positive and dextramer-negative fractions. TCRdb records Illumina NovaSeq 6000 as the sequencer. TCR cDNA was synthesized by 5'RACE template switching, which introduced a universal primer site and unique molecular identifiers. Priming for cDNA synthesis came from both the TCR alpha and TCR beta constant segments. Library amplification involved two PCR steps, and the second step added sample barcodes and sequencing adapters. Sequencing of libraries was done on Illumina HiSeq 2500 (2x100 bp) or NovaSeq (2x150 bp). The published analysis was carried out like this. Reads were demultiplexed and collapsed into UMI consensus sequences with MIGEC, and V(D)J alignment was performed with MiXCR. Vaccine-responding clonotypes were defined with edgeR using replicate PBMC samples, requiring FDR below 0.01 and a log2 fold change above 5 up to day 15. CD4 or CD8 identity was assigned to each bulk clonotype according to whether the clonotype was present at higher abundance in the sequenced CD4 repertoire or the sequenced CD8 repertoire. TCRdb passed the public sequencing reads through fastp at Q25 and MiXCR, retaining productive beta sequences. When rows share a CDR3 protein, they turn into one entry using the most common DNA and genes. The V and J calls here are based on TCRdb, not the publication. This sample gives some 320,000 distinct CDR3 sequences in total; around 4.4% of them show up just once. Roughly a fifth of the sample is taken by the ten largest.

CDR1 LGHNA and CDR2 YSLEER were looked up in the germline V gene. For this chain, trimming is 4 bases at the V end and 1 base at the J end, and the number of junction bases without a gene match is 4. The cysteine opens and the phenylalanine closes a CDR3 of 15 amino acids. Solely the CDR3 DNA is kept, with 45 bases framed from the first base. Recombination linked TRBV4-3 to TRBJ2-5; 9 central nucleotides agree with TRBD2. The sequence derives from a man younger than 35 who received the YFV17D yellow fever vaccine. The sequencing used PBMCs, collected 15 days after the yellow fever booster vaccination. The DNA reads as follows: TGCGCCAGCAGCCCGGGGACTAGCCTCCAAGAGACCCAGTACTTC. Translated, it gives CASSPGTSLQETQYF.